The present T cell receptor beta chain was sequenced within a study of shared clonotypes between healthy human individuals. Whole-study context: There were three CD4 naive, three CD4 memory, two CD8 naive and one CD8 memory plates per donor.

The test was conducted at deep level. TCRdb's copy holds only in-frame clones and misses some; the assay was immunoSEQ multiplex PCR. The sample has 2.3 million or so clones, more than 85% seen once. Of note for this clone: As yet, its antigen is unknown.

The CDR3 consists of 13 residues. The V end was cut by 0 bases, the J end by 5 bases, with 7 bases between. CDR1 and CDR2 (germline): SGHTS, YDEGEE. The study's findings and limits: Since donors were few, the genetic and exposure-history diversity represented was limited. The generation probabilities recorded for non-shared clonotypes fell below those of clonotypes shared by all four donors.

V and J are TRBV5-8 and TRBJ2-3; no clear D. The specimen sequenced was naive CD4+ T cells from PBMCs. The subset here: CD45RA+ positively selected. The receptor was isolated from a man younger than 30 in good health. Some clones in this sample may be carry-over from other donors' samples. The CDR3 DNA follows: TGTGCCAGCAGCTTGGATGGCGTAGATACGCAGTATTTT. It translates to CASSLDGVDTQYF.